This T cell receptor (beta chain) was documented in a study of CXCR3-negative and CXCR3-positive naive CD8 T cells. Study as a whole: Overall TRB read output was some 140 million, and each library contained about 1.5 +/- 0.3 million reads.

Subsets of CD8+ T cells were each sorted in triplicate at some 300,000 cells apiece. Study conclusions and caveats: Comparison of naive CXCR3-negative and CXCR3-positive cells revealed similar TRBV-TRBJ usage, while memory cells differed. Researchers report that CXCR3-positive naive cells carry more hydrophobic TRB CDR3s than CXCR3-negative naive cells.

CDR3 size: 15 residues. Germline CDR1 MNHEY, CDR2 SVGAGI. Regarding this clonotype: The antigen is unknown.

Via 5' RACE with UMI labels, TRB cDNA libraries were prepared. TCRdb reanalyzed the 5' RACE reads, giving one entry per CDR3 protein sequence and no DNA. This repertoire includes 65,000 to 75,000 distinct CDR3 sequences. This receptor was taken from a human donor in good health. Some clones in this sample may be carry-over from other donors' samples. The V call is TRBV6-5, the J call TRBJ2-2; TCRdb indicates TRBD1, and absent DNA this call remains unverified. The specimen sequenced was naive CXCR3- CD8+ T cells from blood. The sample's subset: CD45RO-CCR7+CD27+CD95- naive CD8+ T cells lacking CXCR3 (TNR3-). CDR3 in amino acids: CASTTWGANTGELFF.